These 9 T cell receptor beta chains came from one sample sequenced in a study of blood T cell repertoires in COVID-19. Clones were read by immunoSEQ multiplex PCR, and TCRdb kept only the in-frame ones, dropping some. The sample contains 200,000 to 250,000 clones, around 83% of which appear only once. The sample was peripheral blood. These receptors originate from a woman aged 45-60 years with COVID-19, enrolled during active disease.

This clone was observed a handful of times. The V call is TRBV18, the J call TRBJ1-3; no clear D. The CDR3 is 16 amino acids. V lost 3 bases, J lost 0 bases, and 12 bases lay in between. Germline V gene data show CDR1 as KGHSH and CDR2 as LQKENI. DNA of the CDR3: TGTGCCAGCTCACCCATACCGGGAATCTCTGGAAACACCATATATTTT. Protein sequence: CASSPIPGISGNTIYF.

The table lists this clone with a count of one. The chain links TRBV9 to TRBJ1-3; 9 nucleotides match TRBD1. The CDR3 contains 14 residues. The V gene end was trimmed by 8 bases and the J gene end by 4 bases; junction bases not matched to a gene: 7. The germline V gene has CDR1 SGDLS and CDR2 YYNGEE. This CDR3 is CASGEQGAGNTIYF. The CDR3 DNA is TGTGCCAGTGGGGAACAGGGGGCAGGAAACACCATATATTTT.

This chain joins TRBV27 and TRBJ1-2, with a tentative D call TRBD1 (5 bases). V gave up 5 bases and J gave up 5 bases, with 9 bases separating them. The CDR3 is 12 amino acids. The V gene's germline CDR1 is MNHEY and CDR2 SMNVEV (reference sequence). CDR3 bases: TGTGCCAGCAGTCGTAGGGGATATGGCTACACCTTC. It specifies CASSRRGYGYTF.

V is TRBV9 and J is TRBJ2-3; D possibly corresponds to TRBD1 (6 bases). V was trimmed by 4 bases and J by 0 bases, leaving 18 bases between them. CDR3 size: 17 residues. Germline CDR1 reads SGDLS; CDR2 reads YYNGEE. CDR3: CASSFPSGASSTDTQYF. DNA for the CDR3: TGTGCCAGCAGCTTCCCTTCAGGGGCCTCTAGCACAGATACGCAGTATTTT.

CDR3 DNA sequence: TGCGCCAGCAGACTAGGAAAGGACGGGGATACGCAGTATTTT. Protein: CASRLGKDGDTQYF. The J gene is TRBJ2-3, the V gene TRBV5-1; tentatively, D is TRBD2 (5 bases). The V gene's germline CDR1 is SGHRS and CDR2 YFSETQ. This CDR3 comprises 14 residues. V lost 5 bases, J lost 6 bases, and 16 bases lay in between.

This clone was observed many times. This rearrangement joins TRBV6-1 to TRBJ1-2; D remains ambiguous. Trimming left V 0 bases short and J 4 bases short, with 15 bases between. In germline, CDR1 is MNHNS, CDR2 SASEGT. This CDR3 is built from 16 residues. The CDR3 loop is CASSEARLSRGYGYTF. The CDR3 DNA sequence: TGTGCCAGCAGTGAAGCCCGCCTTTCGAGAGGCTATGGCTACACCTTC.

The chain couples TRBV11-3 to TRBJ2-7, with D uncertain. With 0 bases removed from V and 0 bases from J, the gap between germline ends came to 9 bases. CDR3 size: 15 residues. The germline CDR1 and CDR2 sequences are SGHNT and YENEEA. CDR3 loop: CASSLDPSSSYEQYF. CDR3 DNA: TGTGCCAGCAGCTTAGACCCTTCCAGCTCCTACGAGCAGTACTTC.

This clone was recorded only once. The rearrangement joins TRBV5-6 to TRBJ2-7; the match to TRBD1 covers 11 bases. V trimming: 4 bases; J trimming: 6 bases; junction bases outside the gene matches: 6. CDR3 size: 14 residues. Per the germline V gene, CDR1 is SGHDT and CDR2 is YYEEEE. The CDR3 DNA reads TGTGCCAGCAGCCCCGGACAGGGGGCTCGCGAGCAGTACTTC. It codes for CASSPGQGAREQYF.

The rearrangement joins TRBV7-2 to TRBJ1-2; a weak D match, TRBD1 (5 bases). Trimming removed 4 bases at V and 4 bases at J, with 13 bases between. The CDR3 sequence is 14 residues long. The germline V gene encodes CDR1 SGHTA and CDR2 FQGNSA. The CDR3 reads CASSSRTRSYGYTF. The CDR3 DNA reads TGTGCCAGCAGCTCCCGGACAAGGAGCTATGGCTACACCTTC.